The TCR beta chain under discussion was sequenced for a study of cytomegalovirus exposure and HLA in healthy donors. Study background: An analysis done earlier identified around 100 million unique TCR beta sequences from about 179 million T cells. Notes on the study in general: The later analysis indicated that the majority of CMV-associated TCR beta chains appeared HLA-restricted. TCR beta V- and J-gene trimming was later associated with a missense DCLRE1C variant.

PCR was performed using 60 Vbeta and 13 Jbeta primers. TCRdb keeps only in-frame clones here, not all; method: immunoSEQ multiplex PCR. The sample carries roughly 120,000 clones, 9% to 10% recorded once. This clone occurred a few times. Its cognate antigen is unknown. Donors likely had unrecorded immune exposures despite being nominally healthy when sampled. The sequenced sample consisted of PBMCs. This TCR derives from a man aged 25 to 40 in good health and CMV-seronegative.

CDR3 DNA sequence: TGCGCCAGCAGCTCCGGACAAACGAACACTGAAGCTTTCTTT. It encodes CASSSGQTNTEAFF. The V call is TRBV5-1, the J call TRBJ1-1; maybe TRBD1 (5 bases). The CDR3 is made up of 14 amino acids. V lost 3 bases, J lost 1 base, and 10 bases lay in between. Germline loops: CDR1 SGHRS, CDR2 YFSETQ. Combining the CDR3 with reference TRBV5-1 and TRBJ1-1 gives the whole variable domain KAGVTQTPRYLIKTRGQQVTLSCSPISGHRSVSWYQQTPGQGLQFLFEYFSETQRNKGNFPGRFSGRQFSNSRSEMNVSTLELGDSALYLCASSSGQTNTEAFFGQGTRLTVV.